This record looks at one TCR beta chain sequence and its context. These data originate in a study of blood T cell repertoires in COVID-19. Repertoires were generated with immunoSEQ multiplex PCR, while TCRdb's copy carries only in-frame clones and drops some. The sample has 150,000 to 200,000 clones, under 90% seen once. The CDR3 has 13 amino acids. Germline lookup yields CDR1 SNHLY and CDR2 FYNNEI. Losses at the gene ends were 4 bases for V and 6 bases for J; bases not matched to a gene: 2. This clonotype originated in a man aged 55 to 70 with acute or convalescent COVID-19. The gene calls are TRBV2 and TRBJ1-2, with 10 bases identical to TRBD1. The sequencing sample was made of peripheral blood. The CDR3 DNA follows: TGTGCCAGCAGTGGGACAGGGGGTAATGGCTACACCTTC. This gives the protein CASSGTGGNGYTF. Combining the CDR3 with reference TRBV2 and TRBJ1-2 gives the whole variable domain EPEVTQTPSHQVTQMGQEVILRCVPISNHLYFYWYRQILGQKVEFLVSFYNNEISEKSEIFDDQFSVERPDGSNFTLKIRSTKLEDSAMYFCASSGTGGNGYTFGSGTRLTVV.